This T cell receptor (beta chain) was observed in a study of shared clonotypes between healthy human individuals. The naive CD8 fraction comprised CD45RO-negative cells positively selected for CCR7 and excluded terminally differentiated effector memory CD45RA+ cells. As for this clone: The antigen is unknown. This same CDR3 is encoded by further DNA sequences in the sample.

In the authors' workflow: Junction-only immunoSEQ sequences carried no quality scores, so filtering differed. The assay was immunoSEQ multiplex PCR, and TCRdb's table has in-frame clones only and misses some. Clone size and V and J calls were adopted from that table, with D and trimming inferred from the DNA. This sample has over 2,000,000 clones, with around 95% found just once. Study conclusions and caveats: Estimated clonotype richness was generally higher in naive than memory subsets.

What was sequenced was naive CD8+ T cells from PBMCs. The sequence derives from a man younger than 30 in good health. Some clones in this sample may be carry-over from other donors' samples.

The CDR3 reads CASSEGPGYSNQPQHF. CDR3 nucleotides: TGTGCCAGCAGTGAGGGACCGGGTTATAGCAATCAGCCCCAGCATTTT. This sequence joins TRBV6-1 and TRBJ1-5, with D perhaps TRBD1 (5 bases). Trimming pared 3 bases from V and 0 bases from J, leaving 12 bases between. Germline CDR1 is MNHNS and CDR2 is SASEGT. CDR3 size: 16 residues.